One sample yielded the 10 T cell receptor beta chains listed below, sequenced in a study of CD8+CD57+ T cells in acquired aplastic anemia (dated by TCRdb to 2016 to 2019). The patients picked for sequencing were ones in whom flow cytometry had shown an expansion of CD8+CD57+ cells. Sequencing instrument: Illumina HiSeq 2000. TCR beta VDJ combination and CDR3 sequence profiling used genomic DNA as the template. TCRdb itself trimmed the public reads at Q25 with fastp, ran MiXCR and retained productive beta chains. Duplicate CDR3 protein sequences are folded into a single record with the most common DNA and genes. This sample lists under 250,000 distinct CDR3 sequences; 47% were detected once. In total, the top ten clones hold about 8.3% of the sample. The source material was sorted CD4+, CD8+, or CD8+CD57+ T cells (not recorded which) from PBMCs. All receptors come from a human donor with aplastic anemia.

Comments on this clonotype: Sequence at one end of the junction differs from germline and may be a read error. The J gene is TRBJ1-1, the V gene TRBV5-5; D call uncertain. Germline lookup yields CDR1 SGHKS and CDR2 YYEKEE (reference sequence). This CDR3 comprises 19 residues. The CDR3 loop is CASSFGLWEGEEMNTEAFF. The CDR3 DNA reads TGCGCCAGCAGCTTTGGTCTCTGGGAGGGAGAGGAGATGAACACTGAAGCTTTCTTT.

This clonotype was recorded at least ten times. Here the CDR3 DNA reads TGTGCCAGCAGTTACTCGACCCACCTAGAGAATGAGCAGTTCTTC. This encodes CASSYSTHLENEQFF. This rearrangement joins TRBV6-5 to TRBJ2-1, with D uncertain. The germline V and J ends were trimmed by 0 bases and 7 bases, with 13 bases remaining between them. The CDR3 loop spans 15 amino acids. Germline V CDR1 and CDR2: MNHEY, SVGAGI.

The chain uses TRBV12-3 or TRBV12-4 and TRBJ1-3; tentative D call: TRBD1 (5 bases). Trimming pared 3 bases from V and 10 bases from J, leaving 13 bases between. This CDR3 has 13 residues. The CDR3 sequence is CASSLGSGKTIYF. CDR3 bases: TGTGCCAGCAGTTTGGGGTCAGGGAAAACCATATATTTT.

The rearrangement links TRBV5-5 to TRBJ1-6, with a possible D match to TRBD1 (6 bases). CDR3 length: 14 amino acids. CDR1 and CDR2 (germline): SGHKS, YYEKEE (reference sequence). V shed 0 bases and J shed 11 bases, with 12 bases lying between them. The CDR3 nucleotides are TGTGCCAGCAGCTTGGCCAGGGGCCGAGCACCCCTCCACTTT. Its translation: CASSLARGRAPLHF.

The chain links TRBV6-1 to TRBJ2-1, with 15 positions matching TRBD2. CDR1 and CDR2 from the germline V gene are MNHNS and SASEGT. V shed 2 bases and J 9 bases; nucleotides not matched to a gene: 5. The CDR3 consists of 16 residues. The CDR3 region has the DNA TGTGCCAGCAGTGAACGGCCGGGACTAGCGGGGGGTGAGCAGTTCTTC. It specifies CASSERPGLAGGEQFF.

This clonotype was recorded many times. The chain uses TRBV7-8 and TRBJ2-3, with unresolved D. Between the trimmed V and J ends, which lost 3 bases and 0 bases, there was a span of 10 bases. The CDR3 is made up of 15 amino acids. Germline V gene lookup returns CDR1 SGHVS and CDR2 FQNEAQ. The CDR3 reads CASSFGAPSTDTQYF. The CDR3, as DNA: TGTGCCAGCAGCTTCGGCGCACCTAGCACAGATACGCAGTATTTT. The whole variable domain, filled in from reference TRBV7-8 and TRBJ2-3, reads GAGVSQSPRYKVAKRGQDVALRCDPISGHVSLFWYQQALGQGPEFLTYFQNEAQLDKSGLPSDRFFAERPEGSVSTLKIQRTQQEDSAVYLCASSFGAPSTDTQYFGPGTRLTVL.

The rearrangement uses TRBV19 and TRBJ1-2, with 8 bases matching TRBD1. CDR1 is LNHDA and CDR2 is SQIVND in the germline V gene (reference sequence). V lost 4 bases and J lost 4; bases outside the gene matches: 8. The length of the CDR3 is 15 residues. DNA for the CDR3: TGTGCCAGTAGTAACCGGGACAGGTGGACCTATGGCTACACCTTC. This encodes CASSNRDRWTYGYTF. The entire variable domain, with the rest obtained from reference TRBV19 and TRBJ1-2, is as follows: DGGITQSPKYLFRKEGQNVTLSCEQNLNHDAMYWYRQDPGQGLRLIYYSQIVNDFQKGDIAEGYSVSREKKESFPLTVTSAQKNPTAFYLCASSNRDRWTYGYTFGSGTRLTVV.

The gene calls are TRBV20-1 and TRBJ1-5; the D is unclear. V shed 5 bases and J shed 2 bases, with 16 bases lying between them. Germline values: CDR1 DFQATT, CDR2 SNEGSKA (reference sequence). The CDR3 spans 15 residues. This chain's CDR3 is CSASFTQLGNQPQHF. CDR3 nucleotide sequence: TGCAGTGCTTCCTTTACGCAGCTGGGCAATCAGCCCCAGCATTTT.

This clonotype was counted ten times or more. The chain links TRBV7-6 to TRBJ2-7, with TRBD1 matching over 9 bases. The CDR3 sequence is 17 residues long. CDR1 is SGHVS, CDR2 FNYEAQ, per germline. V gave up 8 bases and J gave up 0 bases; unmatched junction bases: 14. CDR3 sequence (DNA): TGTGCCAGCGGACCTTCGACCGGGACAGGGCACTCCTACGAGCAGTACTTC. Translation: CASGPSTGTGHSYEQYF.

In its sample, this clonotype was seen many times. The chain carries TRBV6-2 or TRBV6-3 and TRBJ2-7; D is unresolved. CDR1 and CDR2 from the germline V gene are MNHEY and SVGEGT. CDR3 length equals 13 residues. V lost 7 bases to trimming and J lost 2 bases, with 12 bases between them. CDR3 sequence: CASKSPTPYEQYF. CDR3 nucleotide sequence: TGTGCCAGCAAATCCCCCACCCCCTACGAGCAGTACTTC.